This T cell receptor (beta chain) was sequenced for a study of blood T cells in healthy people across ages. General observations from the study: A roughly linear fall in TCR beta diversity per million T cells was seen with increasing age.

Using a J-beta primer mix together with a sample-barcoded 5' primer, a second PCR was run for roughly 6 to 11 cycles. Samples each returned at least 3 million CDR3-containing paired-end reads. MiXCR, run by TCRdb on the 5' RACE reads, gives a single entry per CDR3 protein. This table has over 450,000 distinct CDR3 sequences, approximately 25% appearing once. This clonotype was picked up a small number of times. Its antigen is undetermined. This CDR3 region has 13 residues. The V end was cut by 0 bases, the J end by 6 bases, with 9 bases between. Germline V gene data show CDR1 as MNHEY and CDR2 as SMNVEV (reference sequence). This sample also belongs to another study, concerning T cells of mothers and their children.

The clonotype comes from a boy younger than 18 in good health. This chain joins TRBV27 and TRBJ2-7; no firm D call. Material: blood. The CDR3 nucleotides are TGTGCCAGCAGTTTATCGCTCTATGGCGAGCAGTACTTC. Translation: CASSLSLYGEQYF.